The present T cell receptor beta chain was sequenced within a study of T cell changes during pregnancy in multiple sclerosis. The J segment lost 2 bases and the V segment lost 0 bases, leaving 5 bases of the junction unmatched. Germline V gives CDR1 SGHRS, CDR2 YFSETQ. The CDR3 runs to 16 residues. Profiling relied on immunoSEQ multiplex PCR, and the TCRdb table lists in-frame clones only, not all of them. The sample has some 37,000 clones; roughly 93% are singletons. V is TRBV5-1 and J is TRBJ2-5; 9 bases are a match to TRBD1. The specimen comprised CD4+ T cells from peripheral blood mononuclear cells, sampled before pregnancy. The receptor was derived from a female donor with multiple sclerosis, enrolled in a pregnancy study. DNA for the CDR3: TGCGCCAGCAGCTTGGCCCCGGGACAGGGTCAAGAGACCCAGTACTTC. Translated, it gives CASSLAPGQGQETQYF.